A selection of T cell receptor beta chains follows, all from one sample in a study of Siglec-9 on CD8 T cells in melanoma. Sequencing used immunoSEQ multiplex PCR; TCRdb keeps in-frame clones, though not all of them. The data show 25,000 to 30,000 clones, more than 80% seen once. Material for sequencing was Siglec-9- CD8+ T cells sorted from blood. The receptors were gathered from a human donor in good health. Each CDR3 is given without its conserved first and last residue. Where a row states a size, it is once, few, many or the class of an expanded clone; other rows omit it.

TRBV7-7 - ASSLARGAASTDTQY
TRBV11-2 - ASSLDRLAGSYNEQF
TRBV27 - ASSLPPRDRGLSEQY
TRBV7-9 - ASSFSGPQETQY
TRBV5-1 - ASSSGEGYEQY
TRBV11-2 - ASSSHPGFDYNEQF
TRBV4-1 - ASSQVAGVTYEQY
TRBV29-1 - SVGAEANYGYT
TRBV4-1 - ASKLGPISGNTIY
TRBV19 - ASSIGGVLEQF
TRBV6-5 - ASSPVGEGSYGYT
TRBV30 - AWSGGAGELGEQF
TRBV7-9 few ASSRNTEAF
TRBV30 once AWNRTYGYT
TRBV6-1 - ASSEALGGMWPQH
TRBV29-1 - SVEGQEVRLAGGNEQF
TRBV25-1 - ASSQVGPSNYGYT
TRBV29-1 - SVDEDTQY
TRBV28 - ASSLGQGARTDQETQY
TRBV7-9 - ASSLVGIAGGPTDTQY
TRBV29-1 - SVVPPLDPETQY
TRBV29-1 - SVGEIGRSSGNTIY
TRBV7-9 - ASSTRGLYEQY
TRBV6-6 - ASNDSRRGPSYEQY
TRBV19 - ASSMIGGGNQPQH
TRBV4-2 - ASSQGTSGSYNEQF
TRBV27 - ASSPRPPPSGGYT
TRBV2 - ASSVGNMNTEAF
TRBV19 - ASRQGETVGNTIY
TRBV5-6 - ASSLGVHQPQH
TRBV7-8 - ASSLAGPLNYGYT
TRBV28 once ASSLVAGELYGYT
TRBV4-1 - ASSQDVEGNYGYT
TRBV28 - ASSPWGGSSYGYT
TRBV7-9 - ASLNPGAYGYT
TRBV12-5 - ASALTGTGPQF
TRBV7-8 - ASSLGLMGNPEAF
TRBV7-9 - ASSLGFQETQY
TRBV6-1 - ASSSDRDREDEQY
TRBV5-1 - ARAGHSIINQPQH